The 25 T cell receptor beta chains in this list originate from one sample, sequenced in a study of T cell responses to AZD1222 COVID-19 vaccine. Clones were sequenced by immunoSEQ multiplex PCR, and TCRdb holds only the in-frame ones, with some missing. The table has about 120,000 clones, 88% seen once; the top ten hold roughly 2.4%. The sequencing here drew on peripheral blood, taken on day 0 of AZD1222 vaccination. These receptor sequences come from an adult in good health.

The chain employs TRBV21-1 and TRBJ1-1. TRBV21-1 constitutes a pseudogene. The CDR3 sequence is 18 residues long. The CDR3 DNA sequence: TGTGCCAGCAGCAAAGCCCCTCCGGGGGGAGATAAGAACACTGAAGCTTTCTTT. It yields the protein CASSKAPPGGDKNTEAFF.

The chain joins TRBV19 to TRBJ1-1; no clear D gene. The CDR3 spans 12 residues. Germline CDR1 reads LNHDA; CDR2 reads SQIVND (reference sequence). V lost 6 bases and J lost 5, with 10 bases in between. CDR3 sequence reads: CASSLTGTEAFF. The CDR3 nucleotides are TGTGCCAGTAGCCTGACCGGGACTGAAGCTTTCTTT.

V and J are TRBV10-1 and TRBJ2-5, with a weak D call TRBD2 (5 bases). The CDR3 is 16 residues long. Germline V gene sequence: CDR1 WNHNN, CDR2 SYGVQD (reference sequence). The ends were cut back, 2 bases at V and 1 base at J, with 14 bases in the middle. The CDR3 region is CASSEGRAGGQETQYF. CDR3 coding DNA: TGCGCCAGCAGTGAGGGGCGGGCCGGCGGCCAAGAGACCCAGTACTTC.

This sequence joins TRBV6-5 and TRBJ2-7, with 8 nucleotides matching TRBD2. Germline V lookup: CDR1 MNHEY, CDR2 SVGAGI. This CDR3 has 13 amino acids. V lost 7 bases, J lost 5 bases, and 7 bases stayed unmatched. CDR3 nucleotide sequence: TGTGCCAGCATTCCCAGCGGGAGTAACGAGCAGTACTTC. As protein: CASIPSGSNEQYF.

The chain employs TRBV7-8 and TRBJ2-7, with unresolved D. Germline CDR1 reads SGHVS; CDR2 reads FQNEAQ. This CDR3 contains 13 residues. The V gene lost 1 base and the J gene lost 5 bases, with 9 bases spanning the gap. This CDR3 is CASSLVRSNEQYF. CDR3 bases: TGTGCCAGCAGCTTAGTGAGGTCCAACGAGCAGTACTTC.

The V gene is TRBV6-5, the J gene TRBJ2-7; 11 nucleotides align to TRBD2. The germline V gene has CDR1 MNHEY and CDR2 SVGAGI. V lost 7 bases and J lost 3; bases outside the gene matches: 5. The CDR3 is made up of 14 amino acids. CDR3 coding DNA: TGTGCCAGCATCCATAGCGGGAGGGGCTACGAGCAGTACTTC. This gives the protein CASIHSGRGYEQYF.

This sequence joins TRBV9 and TRBJ2-1; 12 bases map to TRBD2. The CDR3 contains 16 residues. The ends lost 2 bases at V and 7 bases at J; junction bases unmatched: 7. Looked up from germline, CDR1 is SGDLS and CDR2 is YYNGEE. The CDR3 DNA reads as TGTGCCAGCAGCGTCCAGACTAGCGGGAGAAGGAATGAGCAGTTCTTC. Translating gives CASSVQTSGRRNEQFF.

The chain links TRBV27 to TRBJ1-6; TRBD1 aligns across 8 bases. Germline V gives CDR1 MNHEY, CDR2 SMNVEV (reference sequence). The CDR3 is made up of 14 amino acids. V lost 5 bases and J lost 10; bases outside the gene matches: 7. The CDR3 nucleotides are TGTGCCAGCAGTGTCGACAGGGGAGGATCACCCCTCCACTTT. Translated, it gives CASSVDRGGSPLHF.

The genes are TRBV30 and TRBJ2-1; possible D gene TRBD2, 5 bases. Germline V gene data show CDR1 as GTSNPN and CDR2 as SVGIG (reference sequence). There are 15 residues in the CDR3. V dropped 3 bases and J dropped 0 bases, with 12 bases sitting between them. The CDR3 loop is CAWSRGESSYNEQFF. CDR3 DNA sequence: TGTGCCTGGAGCCGTGGGGAGAGCTCCTACAATGAGCAGTTCTTC. Combining the CDR3 with reference TRBV30 and TRBJ2-1 gives the whole variable domain SQTIHQWPATLVQPVGSPLSLECTVEGTSNPNLYWYRQAAGRGLQLLFYSVGIGQISSEVPQNLSASRPQDRQFILSSKKLLLSDSGFYLCAWSRGESSYNEQFFGPGTRLTVL.

The J gene is TRBJ1-2, the V gene TRBV19; D uncertain. This CDR3 is built from 9 residues. Looked up from germline, CDR1 is LNHDA and CDR2 is SQIVND (reference sequence). Trimming left V 8 bases short and J 8 bases short, with 6 bases between. The CDR3 nucleotides read TGTGCCAGTGGGAACGGCTACACCTTC. This translates into CASGNGYTF. The whole variable domain, remainder taken from reference TRBV19 and TRBJ1-2, is DGGITQSPKYLFRKEGQNVTLSCEQNLNHDAMYWYRQDPGQGLRLIYYSQIVNDFQKGDIAEGYSVSREKKESFPLTVTSAQKNPTAFYLCASGNGYTFGSGTRLTVV.

The sample holds one count of this clone. The same CDR3 also results from other DNA sequences found in this sample. The V gene is TRBV5-1, the J gene TRBJ2-5; D unclear. The CDR3 consists of 13 residues. Germline CDR1 SGHRS, CDR2 YFSETQ. Trimming shortened V by 2 bases and J by 1 base, and 6 bases separated the two germline ends. This CDR3 is CASSFTAQETQYF. CDR3 nucleotide sequence: TGCGCCAGCAGCTTTACAGCCCAAGAGACCCAGTACTTC.

V usage is TRBV5-1 and J usage is TRBJ2-3; D gene ambiguous. The CDR3 contains 15 residues. Germline CDR1 and CDR2: SGHRS and YFSETQ. Trimming pared 6 bases from V and 0 bases from J, leaving 14 bases between. DNA of the CDR3: TGCGCCAGCAACGTGGACGGAATTAGCACAGATACGCAGTATTTT. Translation gives CASNVDGISTDTQYF. Combining the CDR3 with reference TRBV5-1 and TRBJ2-3 gives the whole variable domain KAGVTQTPRYLIKTRGQQVTLSCSPISGHRSVSWYQQTPGQGLQFLFEYFSETQRNKGNFPGRFSGRQFSNSRSEMNVSTLELGDSALYLCASNVDGISTDTQYFGPGTRLTVL.

This rearrangement joins TRBV3-1 (or the pseudogene TRBV3-2) to TRBJ2-7, with D possibly TRBD1 on 6 matching bases. This CDR3 has 15 amino acids. V lost 1 base and J 3 bases, leaving 13 bases between the germline ends. CDR1 is LGHDT and CDR2 is YNNKEL in the germline V gene (reference sequence). CDR3 sequence reads: CASSQGSGDGYEQYF. CDR3 coding DNA: TGTGCCAGCAGCCAAGGGTCAGGGGACGGCTACGAGCAGTACTTC.

The chain employs TRBV10-1 and TRBJ2-7; D perhaps matches TRBD1 (5 bases). Trimming pared 2 bases from V and 3 bases from J, leaving 8 bases between. Germline loops: CDR1 WNHNN, CDR2 SYGVQD (reference sequence). The CDR3 runs 13 residues. The CDR3 DNA follows: TGCGCCAGCAGTGAGCAGGGTAGCTACGAGCAGTACTTC. Amino acids: CASSEQGSYEQYF.

The rearrangement links TRBV7-3 to TRBJ2-1; TRBD2 matches 8 bases. The CDR3 has 17 residues. Germline V gene lookup returns CDR1 SGHTA and CDR2 FQGTGA. The V segment lost 2 bases and the J segment 4 bases; nucleotides outside the gene matches: 10. The CDR3 sequence is CASSLSPGGRVYNEQFF. For the CDR3, the DNA is TGTGCCAGCAGCTTATCCCCGGGAGGGAGGGTTTACAATGAGCAGTTCTTC.

The V gene is TRBV30, the J gene TRBJ1-6, with a tentative D call TRBD1 (5 bases). From germline, CDR1 is GTSNPN and CDR2 SVGIG (reference sequence). The V gene lost 4 bases and the J gene lost 7 bases, with 14 bases spanning the gap. This CDR3 region has 14 residues. CDR3 sequence: CAWIPGTANSPLHF. As DNA, the CDR3 is TGTGCCTGGATTCCCGGGACCGCAAATTCACCCCTCCACTTT. Full variable domain (remainder filled in from reference TRBV30 and TRBJ1-6): SQTIHQWPATLVQPVGSPLSLECTVEGTSNPNLYWYRQAAGRGLQLLFYSVGIGQISSEVPQNLSASRPQDRQFILSSKKLLLSDSGFYLCAWIPGTANSPLHFGNGTRLTVT.

V gene TRBV7-2 combines with J gene TRBJ2-2, with a possible D match to TRBD1 (6 bases). The CDR3 has 14 residues. The V gene lost 1 base and the J gene lost 5 bases, with 8 bases spanning the gap. Germline V gene lookup returns CDR1 SGHTA and CDR2 FQGNSA. In DNA form, the CDR3 reads TGTGCCAGCAGCTTAGACGGGACAACCGGGGAGCTGTTTTTT. Amino acids: CASSLDGTTGELFF.

The chain recombines TRBV15 with TRBJ1-5; the D is unclear. Trimming pared 1 base from V and 3 bases from J, leaving 7 bases between. CDR1 and CDR2 from the germline V gene are LNHNV and YYDKDF (reference sequence). The CDR3 loop spans 14 amino acids. CDR3 nucleotides: TGTGCCACCAGCAGAGGGCAGGTCAATCAGCCCCAGCATTTT. Translating it yields CATSRGQVNQPQHF.

This sequence joins TRBV30 and TRBJ1-2; D might be TRBD1 (5 bases). Germline V gene sequence: CDR1 GTSNPN, CDR2 SVGIG (reference sequence). V gave up 1 base and J gave up 5 bases, with 14 bases separating them. The CDR3 has 14 amino acids. The CDR3 sequence: CAWSGRGWVYGYTF. CDR3 bases: TGTGCCTGGAGTGGGAGGGGATGGGTTTATGGCTACACCTTC.

Here the CDR3 reads CATSDGGGNTEAFF. CDR3 DNA sequence: TGTGCCACCAGTGACGGGGGAGGCAACACTGAAGCTTTCTTT. This sequence joins TRBV24-1 and TRBJ1-1, with TRBD1 as a possible D gene (5 bases). Per germline, CDR1 KGHDR and CDR2 SFDVKD. The CDR3 extends over 14 amino acids. Between the trimmed V and J ends, which lost 4 bases and 2 bases, there was a span of 10 bases.

The V and J genes are TRBV24-1 and TRBJ2-2; 10 bases agree with TRBD2. Trimming at V came to 12 bases and at J to 7 bases, leaving 10 bases not matched to a gene. The germline V gene has CDR1 KGHDR and CDR2 SFDVKD. The CDR3 extends over 14 amino acids. CDR3 nucleotides: TGTGCCTCAGGAAGCGGGAGGGGTCGCGGGGAGCTGTTTTTT. Protein: CASGSGRGRGELFF.

Only a few counts were recorded for this clone. This chain joins TRBV28 and TRBJ1-1; D possibly corresponds to TRBD1 (5 bases). The germline V gene has CDR1 MDHEN and CDR2 SYDVKM. V was cut by 2 bases and J by 0 bases, with 16 bases left in between. CDR3 length: 17 residues. CDR3 DNA sequence: TGTGCCAGCAGTTTAGAGGGGATTGGCCCCATGAACACTGAAGCTTTCTTT. It is translated as CASSLEGIGPMNTEAFF.

The chain uses TRBV11-2 and TRBJ2-1, with 11 bases aligning to TRBD1. The length of the CDR3 is 15 residues. V was clipped by 5 bases and J by 4 bases; unmatched bases: 4. Germline CDR1 is SGHAT and CDR2 is FQNNGV. CDR3 DNA: TGTGCCAGCAGCGGACAGGGGGCAGGATACAATGAGCAGTTCTTC. Amino acids: CASSGQGAGYNEQFF. Filled out from reference TRBV11-2 and TRBJ2-1, the complete variable domain reads EAGVAQSPRYKIIEKRQSVAFWCNPISGHATLYWYQQILGQGPKLLIQFQNNGVVDDSQLPKDRFSAERLKGVDSTLKIQPAKLEDSAVYLCASSGQGAGYNEQFFGPGTRLTVL.

CDR3 in DNA: TGTGCCAGCAGCTTAGCGGGAGCTGTTACCGGGGAGCTGTTTTTT. Translation gives CASSLAGAVTGELFF. V gene TRBV7-2 combines with J gene TRBJ2-2; maybe TRBD2 (5 bases). CDR3 size: 15 residues. CDR1 and CDR2 (germline): SGHTA, FQGNSA. Trimming took off 0 bases at V and 5 bases at J, with 10 bases between the two ends.

The V call is TRBV5-8, the J call TRBJ2-4; the match to TRBD2 covers 13 bases. The J segment lost 0 bases and the V segment lost 3 bases, leaving 3 bases of the junction unmatched. CDR1 is SGHTS and CDR2 is YDEGEE in the germline V gene. This CDR3 is 17 amino acids long. The CDR3 nucleotides read TGTGCCAGCAGCTCTGGGACTAGCGGGATAGCCAAAAACATTCAGTACTTC. Its translation: CASSSGTSGIAKNIQYF.